Listed here are 4 T cell receptor beta chains from one sample, sequenced in a study of T cells in Graves' hyperthyroidism and ophthalmopathy. Authors of the study amplified TCR beta CDR3 regions from RNA transcripts. TCR CDR3 underwent first-round RT-PCR with the HTBI primer set. TCRdb redid the calling of the multiplex PCR reads with MiXCR, one entry per CDR3 protein. The sample has around 500,000 distinct CDR3 sequences, 13% to 15% seen once. Sequenced material: blood. The receptors were gathered from a woman between 40 and 55 years old with Graves' hyperthyroidism.

This clonotype appeared many times. The CDR3 sequence is CASSWTSSGRGNEQFF. The DNA of the CDR3 is TGCGCCAGCAGCTGGACTTCTAGCGGGAGAGGCAATGAGCAGTTCTTC. The chain is built from TRBV5-1 and TRBJ2-1; 10 bases are shared with TRBD2. Per germline, CDR1 SGHRS and CDR2 YFSETQ. V shed 3 bases and J 6 bases; nucleotides not matched to a gene: 9. This CDR3 is built from 16 residues. Full variable domain (missing parts from reference TRBV5-1 and TRBJ2-1): KAGVTQTPRYLIKTRGQQVTLSCSPISGHRSVSWYQQTPGQGLQFLFEYFSETQRNKGNFPGRFSGRQFSNSRSEMNVSTLELGDSALYLCASSWTSSGRGNEQFFGPGTRLTVL.

This clonotype was detected many times. The rearrangement joins TRBV28 to TRBJ2-3, with 11 bases matching TRBD2. Germline CDR1 and CDR2: MDHEN and SYDVKM. The CDR3 runs 17 residues. J was trimmed by 4 bases and V by 1 base; bases with no gene match: 7. CDR3 amino acids: CASSLSASGRNADTQYF. DNA of the CDR3: TGTGCCAGCAGTTTATCGGCTAGCGGGAGGAATGCAGATACGCAGTATTTT.

V is TRBV18 and J is TRBJ2-2; TRBD1 aligns across 9 bases. Germline loops: CDR1 KGHSH, CDR2 LQKENI. The CDR3 consists of 16 residues. J lost 0 bases, V lost 6 bases, and 5 bases had no gene match. The CDR3 DNA sequence: TGTGCCAGCTCGCAGGGACAGGGAACGAACACCGGGGAGCTGTTTTTT. Protein sequence: CASSQGQGTNTGELFF.

The chain uses TRBV28 and TRBJ2-6; TRBD2 is a possible D gene (5 bases). This CDR3 spans 16 amino acids. The V and J ends lost 5 bases and 6 bases respectively, with 17 bases between them. The germline gives CDR1 MDHEN, CDR2 SYDVKM. The CDR3 sequence: CASSLLPGLAANVLTF. In nucleotides, the CDR3 is TGTGCCAGCAGTCTATTGCCGGGGTTAGCGGCCAACGTCCTGACTTTC. Looking up the rest from reference TRBV28 and TRBJ2-6 gives the full variable domain: DVKVTQSSRYLVKRTGEKVFLECVQDMDHENMFWYRQDPGLGLRLIYFSYDVKMKEKGDIPEGYSVSREKKERFSLILESASTNQTSMYLCASSLLPGLAANVLTFGAGSRLTVL.